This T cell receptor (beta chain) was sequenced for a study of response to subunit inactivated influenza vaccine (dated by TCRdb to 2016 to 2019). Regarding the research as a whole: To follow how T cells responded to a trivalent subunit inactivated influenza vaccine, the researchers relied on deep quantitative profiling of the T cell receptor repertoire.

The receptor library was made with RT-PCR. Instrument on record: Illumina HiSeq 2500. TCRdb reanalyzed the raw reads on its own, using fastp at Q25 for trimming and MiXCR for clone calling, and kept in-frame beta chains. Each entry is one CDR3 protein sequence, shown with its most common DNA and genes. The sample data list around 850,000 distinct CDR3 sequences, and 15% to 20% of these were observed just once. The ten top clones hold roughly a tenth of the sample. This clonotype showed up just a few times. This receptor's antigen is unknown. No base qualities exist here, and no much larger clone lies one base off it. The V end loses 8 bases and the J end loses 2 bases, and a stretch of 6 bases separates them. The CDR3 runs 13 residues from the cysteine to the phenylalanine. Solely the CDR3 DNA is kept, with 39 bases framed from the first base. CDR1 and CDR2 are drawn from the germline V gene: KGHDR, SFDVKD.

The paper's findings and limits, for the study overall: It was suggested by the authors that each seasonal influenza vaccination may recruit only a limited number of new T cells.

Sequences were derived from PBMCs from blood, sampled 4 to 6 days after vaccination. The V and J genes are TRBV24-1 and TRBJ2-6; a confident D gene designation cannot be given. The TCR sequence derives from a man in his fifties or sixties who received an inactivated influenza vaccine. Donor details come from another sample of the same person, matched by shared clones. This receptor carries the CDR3 CATKDPGANVLTF. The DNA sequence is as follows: TGTGCCACCAAGGACCCTGGGGCCAACGTCCTGACTTTC.